One sample yielded the 7 T cell receptor beta chains listed below, sequenced in a study of CD8 T cells in ankylosing spondylitis. Points from the study as a whole: Blood of patients with ankylosing spondylitis appeared to be characterized by a TCR beta motif of seven or eight highly homologous variants.

TCRdb independently ran MiXCR on the 5' RACE reads; one entry per CDR3 protein. This sample yields about 440,000 distinct CDR3 sequences, of which 17% are seen a single time; 1% belongs to the top ten. No antigen has been assigned to these receptors. The sample taken for sequencing was blood, either unsorted or a sorted T cell fraction (not recorded which). The receptor source for this set is a male donor with ankylosing spondylitis.

This clonotype came up a few times. This chain links TRBV18 with TRBJ1-1; TRBD1 might be the D (5 bases). With 3 bases removed from V and 1 base from J, the gap between germline ends came to 12 bases. Germline V gene sequence: CDR1 KGHSH, CDR2 LQKENI. The length of the CDR3 is 15 residues. CDR3 DNA sequence: TGTGCCAGCTCACCCCCTTGGGGGTCGAACACTGAAGCTTTCTTT. It is translated as CASSPPWGSNTEAFF.

This chain uses TRBV12-3 or TRBV12-4 with TRBJ2-1; D is possibly TRBD1 (6 bases). V dropped 6 bases and J dropped 4 bases, with 16 bases sitting between them. This CDR3 is 15 amino acids long. CDR3 amino acids: CASRTIGGVYNEQFF. DNA for the CDR3: TGTGCCAGCAGGACCATAGGGGGAGTATACAATGAGCAGTTCTTC.

A word on this clonotype: A much larger clone is a single base away; this may be a read error. The rearrangement joins TRBV24-1 to TRBJ1-3; maybe TRBD1 (5 bases). This CDR3 contains 12 residues. Germline CDR1 KGHDR, CDR2 SFDVKD. The CDR3 is CTTSQGGNTIYF. The CDR3 DNA reads as TGTACCACCAGCCAGGGTGGGAACACCATATATTTT.

This clonotype has just a few counts. J is TRBJ1-5 and V is TRBV6-1, with D possibly TRBD1 on 5 matching bases. Trimming stripped 6 bases from V and 3 bases from J, with 12 bases between. Germline V gene sequence: CDR1 MNHNS, CDR2 SASEGT. This CDR3 has 14 amino acids. DNA for the CDR3: TGTGCCAGCAGAAAAAACAGGATCAATCAGCCCCAGCATTTT. The encoded protein is CASRKNRINQPQHF.

This clonotype was counted many times. The genes are TRBV20-1 and TRBJ2-7; D remains ambiguous. Germline V CDR1 and CDR2: DFQATT, SNEGSKA (reference sequence). V lost 2 bases, J lost 0 bases, and 14 bases lay in between. The CDR3 sequence is 15 residues long. The CDR3 spells CSARQLAVASYEQYF. The CDR3 coding sequence is TGCAGTGCTAGACAACTCGCGGTCGCCTCCTACGAGCAGTACTTC.

There are many counts of this clonotype. V and J are TRBV7-9 and TRBJ2-3; no clear D. Germline assignment: CDR1 SEHNR and CDR2 FQNEAQ (reference sequence). V lost 1 base, J lost 8 bases, and 10 bases lay in between. The CDR3 is made up of 13 amino acids. CDR3: CASSLGGLGTQYF. The CDR3 bases are TGTGCCAGCAGCTTAGGAGGCCTAGGTACGCAGTATTTT.

The chain combines TRBV30 with TRBJ1-6, with D unresolved. This CDR3 has 15 amino acids. The germline V gene encodes CDR1 GTSNPN and CDR2 SVGIG (reference sequence). Trimming took off 3 bases at V and 4 bases at J, with 13 bases between the two ends. The CDR3 spells CAWRGQAQYNSPLHF. For the CDR3, the DNA is TGTGCCTGGAGAGGCCAGGCGCAGTATAATTCACCCCTCCACTTT.